This T cell receptor (beta chain) is from a study of blood T cells in healthy people across ages. Donors gave roughly 10 milliliters of peripheral blood apiece. V lost 6 bases and J 4 bases, leaving 19 bases between the germline ends. CDR3 length: 15 residues. Primed by a sample-barcoded 5' primer and a J-beta primer mix, a second PCR proceeded for about 7 to 12 cycles. Every single cDNA molecule received a tag from a template-switch adaptor with 12 random nucleotides. TCRdb called the 5' RACE reads again in MiXCR, with one record for every CDR3 protein. In the table there are some 920,000 distinct CDR3 sequences, roughly 51% of which are singletons. This clonotype was found a few times.

The receptor comes from a woman aged 55-69 years in good health. The specimen sequenced was blood. The chain uses TRBV12-3 or TRBV12-4 and TRBJ2-7; D is possibly TRBD1 (6 bases). The CDR3 coding sequence is TGTGCCAGCAGCGAGGGGAGACAGGCTTTTTACGAGCAGTACTTC. Protein sequence: CASSEGRQAFYEQYF.